Following are 12 T cell receptor beta chains from one sample sequenced in a study of T cells in Graves' hyperthyroidism and ophthalmopathy. Amplified TCR beta CDR3 regions derived from RNA transcripts. During a first-round RT-PCR of the TCR CDR3, the HTBI primer set was used. TCRdb reprocessed the multiplex PCR reads with MiXCR, giving one entry per CDR3 protein. The sample holds around 250,000 distinct CDR3 sequences, about 14% seen once. The specimen was blood. The receptor source for this set is a woman aged 40 to 50 with Graves' hyperthyroidism that later progressed to Graves' ophthalmopathy.

This clonotype was detected ten times or more. V and J are TRBV12-3 or TRBV12-4 and TRBJ2-2; D remains unclear. V shed 3 bases and J shed 3 bases, with 14 bases lying between them. The CDR3 consists of 16 residues. CDR3 in DNA: TGTGCCAGCAGTTTGTGGGCTACACGGGACACCGGGGAGCTGTTTTTT. Protein: CASSLWATRDTGELFF.

This clonotype was observed many times. This clone may be a read error of a much larger clone one base away. This rearrangement joins TRBV12-3 or TRBV12-4 to TRBJ1-1; the D is unclear. V lost 11 bases, J lost 1 base, and 14 bases lay in between. The CDR3 consists of 13 residues. CDR3 residues: CAGTWTGNTEAFF. DNA for the CDR3: TGTGCCGGCACCTGGACGGGGAACACTGAAGCTTTCTTT.

This clonotype was detected ten times or more. V usage is TRBV2 and J usage is TRBJ2-1, with TRBD2 matching over 15 bases. With 6 bases clipped from V and 14 bases from J, the junction kept 2 bases outside the gene matches. CDR3 length: 12 amino acids. CDR1 and CDR2 (germline): SNHLY, FYNNEI. The CDR3: CASRGLAGGKFF. CDR3 in DNA: TGTGCCAGCAGGGGACTAGCGGGAGGCAAGTTCTTC.

This clonotype was recorded at least ten times. V and J are TRBV19 and TRBJ2-7, with D unclear. V was shortened by 5 bases and J by 0 bases, with 14 bases between the two germline ends. CDR1 LNHDA and CDR2 SQIVND come from the germline V gene (reference sequence). CDR3 length: 15 amino acids. CDR3 residues: CASSGWTESSYEQYF. Here the CDR3 DNA reads TGTGCCAGTAGTGGGTGGACGGAGAGCTCCTACGAGCAGTACTTC.

This clonotype has more than one count but fewer than ten. The chain combines TRBV27 with TRBJ2-7, with D perhaps matching TRBD1 or TRBD2 (5 bases each). The V end lost 2 bases, the J end lost 5 bases, and 13 bases lay between the germline ends. Germline V gives CDR1 MNHEY, CDR2 SMNVEV (reference sequence). This CDR3 comprises 14 residues. CDR3 DNA: TGTGCCAGCAGTTTACTGGGGGAAAGAGACGAGCAGTACTTC. It is translated as CASSLLGERDEQYF.

This clonotype was detected a few times. The chain joins TRBV6-7 to TRBJ2-1, with D unresolved. TRBV6-7 is treated as an ORF (open reading frame) with a function not yet certain. The ends were cut back, 0 bases at V and 3 bases at J, with 6 bases in the middle. CDR3 length: 14 residues. The CDR3 loop is CASSYSSSYNEQFF. The CDR3 coding sequence is TGTGCCAGCAGTTACTCGAGCAGCTACAATGAGCAGTTCTTC.

This clonotype has ten or more counts. This rearrangement joins TRBV12-3 or TRBV12-4 to TRBJ2-6; D is ambiguous. V was shortened by 4 bases and J by 0 bases, with 4 bases between the two germline ends. The length of the CDR3 is 14 residues. CDR3 amino acids: CASSSNSGANVLTF. The DNA of the CDR3 is TGTGCCAGCAGTTCGAACTCTGGGGCCAACGTCCTGACTTTC.

The genes are TRBV6-5 and TRBJ2-4; D not certain. The germline V gene encodes CDR1 MNHEY and CDR2 SVGAGI. The CDR3 extends over 14 amino acids. With 0 bases removed from V and 5 bases from J, the gap between germline ends came to 8 bases. The CDR3 nucleotides are TGTGCCAGCAGTTACTCTCCAGGTGAAAACATTCAGTACTTC. This translates into CASSYSPGENIQYF.

This clonotype was detected many times. The genes are TRBV28 and TRBJ2-5; D is unclear. Germline loops: CDR1 MDHEN, CDR2 SYDVKM. This CDR3 region has 15 residues. Between the trimmed V and J ends, which lost 5 bases and 0 bases, there was a span of 13 bases. CDR3 amino acids: CASSQSWAHQETQYF. The CDR3 coding sequence is TGTGCCAGCAGTCAATCCTGGGCGCACCAAGAGACCCAGTACTTC.

This clonotype appeared many times. This chain connects TRBV7-3 to TRBJ2-3, with unresolved D. V lost 1 base, J lost 6 bases, and 8 bases lay in between. This CDR3 contains 13 residues. Germline lookup yields CDR1 SGHTA and CDR2 FQGTGA. CDR3: CASSLMMWDTQYF. CDR3 sequence (DNA): TGTGCCAGCAGCTTAATGATGTGGGATACGCAGTATTTT.

The rearrangement links TRBV10-3 to TRBJ2-7; 9 bases map to TRBD2. Germline V CDR1 and CDR2: ENHRY, SYGVKD. The CDR3 has 15 amino acids. Unmatched junction bases numbered 12, after V lost 6 bases and J lost 6 bases. CDR3 coding DNA: TGTGCCATCAGGCGGGGGGGGGATCGGACGGCCGAGCAGTACTTC. Translation: CAIRRGGDRTAEQYF.

This clonotype was detected many times. CDR3 protein: CASIPWGSSYNEQFF. In DNA form, the CDR3 reads TGTGCCAGCATTCCCTGGGGGAGCTCCTACAATGAGCAGTTCTTC. V is TRBV28 and J is TRBJ2-1; either TRBD1 or TRBD2 may fit D (5 bases each). The CDR3 has 15 amino acids. Between the trimmed V and J ends, which lost 7 bases and 0 bases, there was a span of 13 bases. The germline gives CDR1 MDHEN, CDR2 SYDVKM.